The clone carrying this T cell receptor delta chain occurred a few times. A read error may be the cause here, since a much bigger clone is one base away. These data are taken from a study of gamma-delta chains in newborns, infants, children. The overall study: Innate gammadelta T cells reportedly expand polyclonally right after birth, driven by microbial exposure, per the title.

TCRdb called clones anew from the reads with CATT. The table records some 5,000 delta-chain clones, under 0.5% of them present only once. The germline CDR1 and CDR2 sequences are GEAIGNYY and EKD. This CDR3 is built from 20 residues. Sequencing input: blood. This clonotype was sampled from a child who was a newborn, infant or young child, either healthy, febrile or measles-vaccinated (not recorded which). The J gene is TRDJ3, the V gene TRDV2; 10 nucleotides line up with TRDD3. CDR3 loop: CACDSTGGSSVSWGTRQMFF. Here the CDR3 DNA reads TGTGCCTGTGACTCCACTGGGGGATCTTCTGTCTCCTGGGGCACCCGACAGATGTTTTTC.